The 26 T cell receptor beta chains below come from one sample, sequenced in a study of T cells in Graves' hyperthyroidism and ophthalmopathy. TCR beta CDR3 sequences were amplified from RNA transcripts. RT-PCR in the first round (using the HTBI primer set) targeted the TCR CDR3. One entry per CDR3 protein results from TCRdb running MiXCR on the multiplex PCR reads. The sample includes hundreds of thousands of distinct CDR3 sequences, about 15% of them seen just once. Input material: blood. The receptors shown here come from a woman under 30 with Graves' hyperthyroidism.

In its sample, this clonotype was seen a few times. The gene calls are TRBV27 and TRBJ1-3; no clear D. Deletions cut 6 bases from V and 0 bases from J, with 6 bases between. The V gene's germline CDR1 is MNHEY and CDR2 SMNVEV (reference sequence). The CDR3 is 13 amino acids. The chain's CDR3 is CASRRFSGNTIYF. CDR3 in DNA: TGTGCCAGCAGGAGGTTCTCTGGAAACACCATATATTTT.

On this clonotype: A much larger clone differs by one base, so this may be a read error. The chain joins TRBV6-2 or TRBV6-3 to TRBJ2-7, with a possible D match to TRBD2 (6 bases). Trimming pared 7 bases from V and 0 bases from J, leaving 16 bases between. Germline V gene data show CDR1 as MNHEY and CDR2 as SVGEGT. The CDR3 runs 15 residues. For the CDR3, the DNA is TGTGCCAGCACCACCTCTAGCGCCCACTCCTACGAGCAGTACTTC. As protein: CASTTSSAHSYEQYF.

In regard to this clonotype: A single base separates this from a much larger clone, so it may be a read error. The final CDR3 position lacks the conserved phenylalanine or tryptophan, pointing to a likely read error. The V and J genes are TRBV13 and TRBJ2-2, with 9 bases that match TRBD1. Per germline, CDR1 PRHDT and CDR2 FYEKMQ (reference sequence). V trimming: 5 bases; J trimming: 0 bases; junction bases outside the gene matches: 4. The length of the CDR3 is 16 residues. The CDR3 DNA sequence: TGTGCCAGCAGCATACAGGGGGCCGCGAACACCGGGGAGCTGTTTTCT. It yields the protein CASSIQGAANTGELFS.

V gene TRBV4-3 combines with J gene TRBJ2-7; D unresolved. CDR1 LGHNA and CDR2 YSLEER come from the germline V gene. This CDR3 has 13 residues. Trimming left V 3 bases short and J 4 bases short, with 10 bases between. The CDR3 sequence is CASSQRSGYEQYF. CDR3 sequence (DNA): TGCGCCAGCAGCCAGAGAAGTGGGTACGAGCAGTACTTC.

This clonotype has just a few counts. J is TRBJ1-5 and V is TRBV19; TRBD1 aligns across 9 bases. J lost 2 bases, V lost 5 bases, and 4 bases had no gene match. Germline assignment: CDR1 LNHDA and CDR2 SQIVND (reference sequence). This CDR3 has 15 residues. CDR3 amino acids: CASSWDRARNQPQHF. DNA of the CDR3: TGTGCCAGTAGTTGGGACAGGGCCCGCAATCAGCCCCAGCATTTT. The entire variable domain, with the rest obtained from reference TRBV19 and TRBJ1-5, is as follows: DGGITQSPKYLFRKEGQNVTLSCEQNLNHDAMYWYRQDPGQGLRLIYYSQIVNDFQKGDIAEGYSVSREKKESFPLTVTSAQKNPTAFYLCASSWDRARNQPQHFGDGTRLSIL.

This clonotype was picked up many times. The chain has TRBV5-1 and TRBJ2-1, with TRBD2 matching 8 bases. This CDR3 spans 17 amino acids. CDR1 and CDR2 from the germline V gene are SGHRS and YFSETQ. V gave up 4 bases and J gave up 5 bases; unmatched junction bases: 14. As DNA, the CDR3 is TGCGCCAGCAGCAACCCGAGTAGCGGGGCAGCCCACAATGAGCAGTTCTTC. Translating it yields CASSNPSSGAAHNEQFF.

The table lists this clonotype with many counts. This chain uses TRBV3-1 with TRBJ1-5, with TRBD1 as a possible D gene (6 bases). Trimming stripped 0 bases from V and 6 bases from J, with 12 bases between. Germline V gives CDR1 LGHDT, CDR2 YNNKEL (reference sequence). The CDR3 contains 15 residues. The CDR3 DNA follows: TGTGCCAGCAGCCAAGATTGGGGGGCTAGTCAGCCCCAGCATTTT. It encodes CASSQDWGASQPQHF. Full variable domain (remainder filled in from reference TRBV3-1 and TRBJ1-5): DTAVSQTPKYLVTQMGNDKSIKCEQNLGHDTMYWYKQDSKKFLKIMFSYNNKELIINETVPNRFSPKSPDKAHLNLHINSLELGDSAVYFCASSQDWGASQPQHFGDGTRLSIL.

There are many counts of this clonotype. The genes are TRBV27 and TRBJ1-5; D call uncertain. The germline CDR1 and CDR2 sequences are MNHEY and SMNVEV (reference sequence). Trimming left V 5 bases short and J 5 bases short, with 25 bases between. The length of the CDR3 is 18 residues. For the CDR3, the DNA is TGTGCCAGCAGTGTCAGTGGGGTCGGTGGGGAGTTCCATCAGCCCCAGCATTTT. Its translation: CASSVSGVGGEFHQPQHF.

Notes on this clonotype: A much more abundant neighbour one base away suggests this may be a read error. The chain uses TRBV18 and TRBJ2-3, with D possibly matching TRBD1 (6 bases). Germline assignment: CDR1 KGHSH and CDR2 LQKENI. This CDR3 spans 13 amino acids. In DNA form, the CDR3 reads TGTGCCTGCTCACCGAACAGGGCAGATACGCAGTATTTT. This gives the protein CACSPNRADTQYF. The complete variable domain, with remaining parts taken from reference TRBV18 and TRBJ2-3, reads NAGVMQNPRHLVRRRGQEARLRCSPMKGHSHVYWYRQLPEEGLKFMVYLQKENIIDESGMPKERFSAEFPKEGPSILRIQQVVRGDSAAYFCACSPNRADTQYFGPGTRLTVL.

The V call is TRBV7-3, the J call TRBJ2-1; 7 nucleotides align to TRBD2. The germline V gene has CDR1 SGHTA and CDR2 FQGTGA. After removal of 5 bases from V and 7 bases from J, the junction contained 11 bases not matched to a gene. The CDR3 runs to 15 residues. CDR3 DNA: TGTGCCAGCAGCGCATCGGGGGGAGGGAGGAATGAGCAGTTCTTC. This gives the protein CASSASGGGRNEQFF.

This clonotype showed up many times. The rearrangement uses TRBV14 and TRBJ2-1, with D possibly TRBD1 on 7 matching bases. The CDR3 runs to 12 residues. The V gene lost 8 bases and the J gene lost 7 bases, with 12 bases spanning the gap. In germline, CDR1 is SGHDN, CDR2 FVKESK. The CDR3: CASSQGRNEQFF. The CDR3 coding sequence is TGTGCCAGCTCACAGGGGAGGAATGAGCAGTTCTTC.

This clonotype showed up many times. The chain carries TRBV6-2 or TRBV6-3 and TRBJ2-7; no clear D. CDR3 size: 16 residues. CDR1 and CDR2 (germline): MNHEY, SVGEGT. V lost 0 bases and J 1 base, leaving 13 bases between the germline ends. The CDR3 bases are TGTGCCAGCAGTTACTCTCGGGTGGCGGCATCCTACGAGCAGTACTTC. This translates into CASSYSRVAASYEQYF.

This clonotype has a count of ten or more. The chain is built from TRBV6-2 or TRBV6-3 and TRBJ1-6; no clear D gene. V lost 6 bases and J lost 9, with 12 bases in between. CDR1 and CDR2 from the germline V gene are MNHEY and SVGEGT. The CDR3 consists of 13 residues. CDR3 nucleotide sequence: TGTGCCAGCAGACCTCCGGGAGGTTCACCCCTCCACTTT. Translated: CASRPPGGSPLHF.

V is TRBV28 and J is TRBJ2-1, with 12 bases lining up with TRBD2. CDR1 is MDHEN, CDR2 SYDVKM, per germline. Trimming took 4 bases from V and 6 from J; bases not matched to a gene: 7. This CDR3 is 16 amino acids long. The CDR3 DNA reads TGTGCCAGCAGTTCACCCGGGACTAGCGGGTTCAATGAGCAGTTCTTC. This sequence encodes CASSSPGTSGFNEQFF. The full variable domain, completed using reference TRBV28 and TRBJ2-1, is DVKVTQSSRYLVKRTGEKVFLECVQDMDHENMFWYRQDPGLGLRLIYFSYDVKMKEKGDIPEGYSVSREKKERFSLILESASTNQTSMYLCASSSPGTSGFNEQFFGPGTRLTVL.

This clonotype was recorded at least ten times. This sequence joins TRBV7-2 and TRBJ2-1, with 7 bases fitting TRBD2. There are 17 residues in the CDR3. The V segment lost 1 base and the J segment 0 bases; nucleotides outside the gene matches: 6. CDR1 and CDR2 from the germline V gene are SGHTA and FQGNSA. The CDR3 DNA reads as TGTGCCAGCAGCTTAGTGGCGGGGGTAAGCTCCTACAATGAGCAGTTCTTC. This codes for CASSLVAGVSSYNEQFF. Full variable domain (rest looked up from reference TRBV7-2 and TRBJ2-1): GAGVSQSPSNKVTEKGKDVELRCDPISGHTALYWYRQSLGQGLEFLIYFQGNSAPDKSGLPSDRFSAERTGGSVSTLTIQRTQQEDSAVYLCASSLVAGVSSYNEQFFGPGTRLTVL.

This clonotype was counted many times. CDR3 region: CASSFGAGGPNEQFF. The CDR3 DNA follows: TGCGCCAGCAGCTTCGGCGCGGGAGGACCCAATGAGCAGTTCTTC. This chain joins TRBV5-1 and TRBJ2-1; 8 bases map to TRBD2. The CDR3 sequence is 15 residues long. J gave up 6 bases and V 2 bases, and 7 bases lay outside the gene matches. Germline V gene data show CDR1 as SGHRS and CDR2 as YFSETQ.

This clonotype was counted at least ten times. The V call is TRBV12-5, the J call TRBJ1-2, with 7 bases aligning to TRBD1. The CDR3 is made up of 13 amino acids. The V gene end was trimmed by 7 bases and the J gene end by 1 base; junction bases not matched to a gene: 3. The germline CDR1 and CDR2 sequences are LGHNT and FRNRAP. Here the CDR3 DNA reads TGTGCTAGTGAGGGACAGCGTAACTATGGCTACACCTTC. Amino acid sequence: CASEGQRNYGYTF.

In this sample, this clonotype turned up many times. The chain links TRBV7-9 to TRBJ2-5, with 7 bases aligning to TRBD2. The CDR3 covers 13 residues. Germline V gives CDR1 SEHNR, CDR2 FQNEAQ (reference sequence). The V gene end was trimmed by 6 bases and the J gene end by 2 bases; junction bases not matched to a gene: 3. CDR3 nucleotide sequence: TGTGCCAGCAGTTTGGGGGGGCAAGAGACCCAGTACTTC. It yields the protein CASSLGGQETQYF.

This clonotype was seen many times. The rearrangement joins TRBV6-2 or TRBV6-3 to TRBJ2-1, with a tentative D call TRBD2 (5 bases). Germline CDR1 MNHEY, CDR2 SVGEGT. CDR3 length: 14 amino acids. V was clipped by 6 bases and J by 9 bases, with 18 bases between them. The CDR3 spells CASRPSSRAGEQFF. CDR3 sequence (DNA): TGTGCCAGCAGACCCTCGTCTCGGGCGGGTGAGCAGTTCTTC.

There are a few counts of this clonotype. The CDR3 protein is CASSLEVGTAHEQYF. As DNA, the CDR3 is TGTGCCAGCAGCTTAGAAGTCGGGACAGCCCACGAGCAGTACTTC. The chain recombines TRBV7-8 with TRBJ2-7, with 7 positions matching TRBD1. J gave up 5 bases and V 1 base, and 8 bases lay outside the gene matches. There are 15 residues in the CDR3. CDR1 is SGHVS and CDR2 is FQNEAQ in the germline V gene. Variable domain in full (rest from reference TRBV7-8 and TRBJ2-7): GAGVSQSPRYKVAKRGQDVALRCDPISGHVSLFWYQQALGQGPEFLTYFQNEAQLDKSGLPSDRFFAERPEGSVSTLKIQRTQQEDSAVYLCASSLEVGTAHEQYFGPGTRLTVT.

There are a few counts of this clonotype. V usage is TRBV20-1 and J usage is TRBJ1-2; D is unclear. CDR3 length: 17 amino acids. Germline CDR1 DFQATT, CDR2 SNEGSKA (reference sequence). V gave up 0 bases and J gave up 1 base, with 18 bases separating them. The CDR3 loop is CSARDLNSLYINYGYTF. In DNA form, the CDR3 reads TGCAGTGCTAGAGATTTGAACAGCCTGTACATTAACTATGGCTACACCTTC.

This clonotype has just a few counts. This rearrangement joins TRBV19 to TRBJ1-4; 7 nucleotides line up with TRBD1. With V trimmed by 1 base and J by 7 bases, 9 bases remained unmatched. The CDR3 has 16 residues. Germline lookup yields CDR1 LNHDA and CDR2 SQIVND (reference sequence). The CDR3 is CASSIGRGLLVEKLFF. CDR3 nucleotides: TGTGCCAGTAGTATAGGGAGGGGGCTTCTGGTTGAAAAACTGTTTTTT.

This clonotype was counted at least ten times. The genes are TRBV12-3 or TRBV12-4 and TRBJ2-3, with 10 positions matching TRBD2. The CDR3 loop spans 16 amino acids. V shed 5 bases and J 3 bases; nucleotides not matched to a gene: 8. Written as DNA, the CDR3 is TGTGCCAGCAGTCCTCCTACTAGCGGGAAAACAGATACGCAGTATTTT. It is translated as CASSPPTSGKTDTQYF.

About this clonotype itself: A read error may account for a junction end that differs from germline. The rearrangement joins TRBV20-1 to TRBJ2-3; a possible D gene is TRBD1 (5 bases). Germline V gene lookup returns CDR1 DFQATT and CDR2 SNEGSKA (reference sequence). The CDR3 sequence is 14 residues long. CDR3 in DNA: TGCAGTGCTAGAGATCAACAGCCAACAGGTACGCAGTATTTT. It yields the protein CSARDQQPTGTQYF.

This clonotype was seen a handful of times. In DNA form, the CDR3 reads TGTGCCAGCAGCGTTACTAGCGGGAATACCTACGAGCAGTACTTC. Encoded protein: CASSVTSGNTYEQYF. The chain combines TRBV7-2 with TRBJ2-7; 10 bases agree with TRBD2. The CDR3 consists of 15 residues. Germline values: CDR1 SGHTA, CDR2 FQGNSA. Losses at the gene ends were 5 bases for V and 2 bases for J; bases not matched to a gene: 6.

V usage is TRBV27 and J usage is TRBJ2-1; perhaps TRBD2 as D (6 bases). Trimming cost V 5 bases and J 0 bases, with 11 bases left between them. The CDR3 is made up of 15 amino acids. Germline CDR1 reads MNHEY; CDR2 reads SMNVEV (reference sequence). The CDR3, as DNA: TGTGCCAGCAGTACCCATAGCGGCTCCTACAATGAGCAGTTCTTC. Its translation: CASSTHSGSYNEQFF.